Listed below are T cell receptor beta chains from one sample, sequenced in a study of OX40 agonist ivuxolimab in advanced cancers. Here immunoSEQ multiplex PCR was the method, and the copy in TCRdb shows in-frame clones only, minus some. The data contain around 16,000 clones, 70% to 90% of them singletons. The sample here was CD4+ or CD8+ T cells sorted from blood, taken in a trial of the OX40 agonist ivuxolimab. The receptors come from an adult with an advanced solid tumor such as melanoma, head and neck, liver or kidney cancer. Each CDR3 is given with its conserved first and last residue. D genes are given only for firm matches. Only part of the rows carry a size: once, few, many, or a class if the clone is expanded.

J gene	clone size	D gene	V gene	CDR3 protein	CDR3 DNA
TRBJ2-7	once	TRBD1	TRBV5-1	CASSLRTGGPNYEQYF	TGCGCCAGCAGCCTCCGGACAGGGGGACCCAACTACGAGCAGTACTTC
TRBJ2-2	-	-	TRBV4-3	CASSQVHTGSGELFF	TGCGCCAGCAGCCAAGTGCACACAGGGTCCGGGGAGCTGTTTTTT
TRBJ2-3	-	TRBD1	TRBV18	CASSPQDRGDTQYF	TGTGCCAGCTCACCACAAGACAGGGGAGATACGCAGTATTTT
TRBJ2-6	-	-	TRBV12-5	CASGLEGANVLTF	TGTGCTAGTGGTTTGGAAGGGGCCAACGTCCTGACTTTC
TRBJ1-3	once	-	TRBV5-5	CASSLTAGNTIYF	TGTGCCAGCAGCCTGACAGCTGGAAACACCATATATTTT
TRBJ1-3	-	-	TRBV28	CASSLGTRGDTIYF	TGTGCCAGCAGTCTAGGGACAAGGGGGGACACCATATATTTT
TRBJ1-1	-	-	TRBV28	CASSPSKGGGTEAFF	TGTGCCAGCAGTCCTTCGAAGGGCGGGGGCACTGAAGCTTTCTTT
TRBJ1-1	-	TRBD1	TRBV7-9	CASSPGTGGGTEAFF	TGTGCCAGCAGCCCTGGGACAGGGGGCGGCACTGAAGCTTTCTTT
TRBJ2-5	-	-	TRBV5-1	CASSSEYQETQYF	TGCGCCAGCAGCTCAGAGTACCAAGAGACCCAGTACTTC
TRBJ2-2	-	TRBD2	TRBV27	CASNQRESPGELFF	TGTGCCAGCAACCAGCGGGAGTCGCCCGGGGAGCTGTTTTTT
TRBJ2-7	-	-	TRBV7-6	CASSPEGGVGEQYF	TGTGCCAGCAGCCCCGAGGGGGGGGTGGGCGAGCAGTACTTC
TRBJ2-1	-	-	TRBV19	CASSELDGSYNEQFF	TGTGCCAGTAGCGAGCTAGACGGGTCCTACAATGAGCAGTTCTTC
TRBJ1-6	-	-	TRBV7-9	CASSQVFSGNSPLHF	TGTGCCAGCAGCCAGGTTTTTTCGGGCAATTCACCCCTCCACTTT
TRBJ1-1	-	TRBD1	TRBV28	CASSSFSGGDTEAFF	TGTGCCAGCAGTTCCTTTTCAGGGGGAGACACTGAAGCTTTCTTT
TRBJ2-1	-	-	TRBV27	CASSAFSYNEQFF	TGTGCCAGCAGCGCTTTCTCCTACAATGAGCAGTTCTTC
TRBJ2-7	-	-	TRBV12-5	CATPRGRPSYEQYF	TGTGCTACCCCACGCGGGCGGCCTTCCTACGAGCAGTACTTC
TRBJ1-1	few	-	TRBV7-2	CASSRDRYTEAFF	TGTGCCAGCAGCCGAGACAGATACACTGAAGCTTTCTTT
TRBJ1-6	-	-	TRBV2	CASSERGWLNSPLHF	TGTGCCAGCAGTGAAAGGGGCTGGCTGAATTCACCCCTCCACTTT
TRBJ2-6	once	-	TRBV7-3	CASSSTLGGANVLTF	TGTGCCAGCAGCTCGACCTTAGGTGGGGCCAACGTCCTGACTTTC
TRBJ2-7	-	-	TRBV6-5	CASSYSGQPDYEQYF	TGTGCCAGCAGTTACTCAGGACAACCTGACTACGAGCAGTACTTC
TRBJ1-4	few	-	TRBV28	CASSPLTQVREKLFF	TGTGCCAGCAGCCCGCTAACCCAAGTGAGGGAAAAACTGTTTTTT
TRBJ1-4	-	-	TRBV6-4	CASKGRPEGLFF	TGTGCCAGCAAAGGGCGACCGGAAGGACTGTTTTTT
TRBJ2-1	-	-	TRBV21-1	CASSVGLGPHNEQFF	TGTGCCAGCAGCGTAGGGTTAGGGCCGCACAATGAGCAGTTCTTC
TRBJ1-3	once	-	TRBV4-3	CASSQVRGNTIYF	TGCGCCAGCAGCCAAGTTCGAGGAAACACCATATATTTT
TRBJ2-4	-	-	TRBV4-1	CASSQGAGAKNIQYF	TGCGCCAGCAGCCAAGGAGCGGGAGCCAAAAACATTCAGTACTTC
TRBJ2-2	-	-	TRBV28	CASRLEITGELFF	TGTGCCAGCCGCCTTGAAATTACCGGGGAGCTGTTTTTT
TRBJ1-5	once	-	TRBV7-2	CASSPFEAGNQPQHF	TGTGCCAGCAGCCCCTTCGAGGCGGGCAATCAGCCCCAGCATTTT
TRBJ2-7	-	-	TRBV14	CASSWRGRADEQYF	TGTGCCAGCAGCTGGAGGGGGAGGGCCGACGAGCAGTACTTC
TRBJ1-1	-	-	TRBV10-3	CAIYPGQGGEAFF	TGTGCCATTTACCCGGGACAAGGCGGTGAAGCTTTCTTT
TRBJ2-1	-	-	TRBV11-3	CASSLAGQNEQFF	TGTGCCAGCAGCTTAGCAGGCCAAAATGAGCAGTTCTTC
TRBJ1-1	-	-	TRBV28	CASTLNRGNTEAFF	TGTGCCAGCACCCTCAACCGAGGGAACACTGAAGCTTTCTTT
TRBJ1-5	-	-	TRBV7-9	CASSSQETGTQPQHF	TGTGCCAGCAGCTCCCAGGAAACAGGGACTCAGCCCCAGCATTTT
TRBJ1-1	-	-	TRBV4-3	CASSQVTFNTEAFF	TGCGCCAGCAGCCAGGTGACGTTTAACACTGAAGCTTTCTTT
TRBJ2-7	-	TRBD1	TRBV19	CASSTRTGDEQYF	TGTGCCAGTAGTACCAGGACAGGGGACGAGCAGTACTTC
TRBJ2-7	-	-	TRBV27	CASSLAGARAYEQYF	TGTGCCAGCAGTTTAGCGGGGGCGCGGGCCTACGAGCAGTACTTC
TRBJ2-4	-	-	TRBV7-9	CASSWSTGNNIQYF	TGTGCCAGCAGCTGGTCGACCGGGAACAACATTCAGTACTTC
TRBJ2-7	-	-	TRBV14	CASSQDGVLVGPCEQYF	TGTGCCAGCAGCCAAGACGGAGTTCTAGTGGGACCCTGCGAGCAGTACTTC
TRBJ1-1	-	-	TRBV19	CASSVGSGRNTEAFF	TGTGCCAGTAGTGTGGGATCAGGGCGGAACACTGAAGCTTTCTTT
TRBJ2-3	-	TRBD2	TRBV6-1	CASSETSGTNTQYF	TGTGCCAGCAGTGAGACTAGCGGGACGAATACGCAGTATTTT
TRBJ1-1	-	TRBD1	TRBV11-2	CASSPKGGTGGFEAFF	TGTGCCAGCAGCCCAAAAGGCGGGACAGGGGGTTTTGAAGCTTTCTTT
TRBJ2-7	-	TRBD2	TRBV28	CASSQRGGRRYEQYF	TGTGCCAGCAGTCAAAGGGGCGGGAGGCGCTACGAGCAGTACTTC
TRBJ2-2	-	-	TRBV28	CASSSANTGELFF	TGTGCCAGCAGTTCCGCGAACACCGGGGAGCTGTTTTTT
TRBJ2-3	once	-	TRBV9	CASSAETGTYTDTQYF	TGTGCCAGCAGCGCGGAGACCGGGACCTACACAGATACGCAGTATTTT
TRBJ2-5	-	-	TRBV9	CASTRGRSPQETQYF	TGTGCCAGCACGCGGGGGCGGTCGCCGCAAGAGACCCAGTACTTC
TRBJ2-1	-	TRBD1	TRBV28	CASSLDRALTNEQFF	TGTGCCAGCAGTTTAGACAGGGCGTTAACAAATGAGCAGTTCTTC
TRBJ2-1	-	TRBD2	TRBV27	CASRLAGSYNEQFF	TGTGCCAGCAGACTAGCGGGCTCCTACAATGAGCAGTTCTTC
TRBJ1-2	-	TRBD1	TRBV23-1	CASSQDGTARGYGYTF	TGCGCCAGCAGTCAAGACGGGACAGCGAGAGGCTATGGCTACACCTTC